This note documents a single TCR beta chain sequence. These data belong to a study of blood T cell repertoires in COVID-19. Study summary: There were acute and convalescent COVID-19 samples, and they came from the United States, Italy and Spain.

The authors' processing: Counts of nucleated cells, estimated from reference gene primer amplification, were obtained. Generated by immunoSEQ multiplex PCR, the TCRdb table keeps only in-frame clones and is missing some. For V, J and clone size, that table is used; D and trimming come from the DNA. The profile shows roughly 43,000 clones, around 87% of them singletons. The CDR3 sequence is 14 residues long. Germline V gene sequence: CDR1 MDHEN, CDR2 SYDVKM. J lost 5 bases, V lost 5 bases, and 7 bases had no gene match. The TCR was taken from a human donor in a cohort sampled during active COVID-19. The chain has TRBV28 and TRBJ2-7; 9 positions match TRBD1. The source material was peripheral blood. The CDR3: CASSRDRVLHEQYF. CDR3 nucleotide sequence: TGTGCCAGCAGTCGGGACAGGGTTCTCCACGAGCAGTACTTC.